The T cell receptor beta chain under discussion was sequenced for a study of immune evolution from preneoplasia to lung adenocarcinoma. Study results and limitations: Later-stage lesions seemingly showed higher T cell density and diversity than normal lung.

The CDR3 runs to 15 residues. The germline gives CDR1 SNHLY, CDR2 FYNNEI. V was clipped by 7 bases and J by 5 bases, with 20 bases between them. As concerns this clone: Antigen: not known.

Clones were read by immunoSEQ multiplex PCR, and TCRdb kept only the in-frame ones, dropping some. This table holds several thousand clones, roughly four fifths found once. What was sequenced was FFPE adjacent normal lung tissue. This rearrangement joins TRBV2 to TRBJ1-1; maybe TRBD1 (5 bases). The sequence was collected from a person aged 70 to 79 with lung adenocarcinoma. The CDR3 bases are TGTGCCAGCAAATCGCGGTGGGGCCACTTAACTGAAGCTTTCTTT. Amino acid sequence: CASKSRWGHLTEAFF.